This T cell receptor beta chain derives from a study of cytomegalovirus exposure and HLA in healthy donors. The donors formed part of the 120-subject validation cohort, distinct from the approximately 630-subject first cohort. Clones were sequenced by immunoSEQ multiplex PCR, and TCRdb holds only the in-frame ones, with some missing. There are 90,000 or so clones in the sample; around 84% occur only once, and approximately 22% lies in the top ten. CDR1 is MNHEY and CDR2 is SVGAGI in the germline V gene. Trimming removed 3 bases from V and 2 bases from J, with 12 bases in between. The CDR3 sequence is 15 residues long.

Sequencing was done on a sample of PBMCs. The J gene is TRBJ2-3, the V gene TRBV6-5; a possible D gene is TRBD1 (8 bases). The source is a man between 18 and 35 years old in good health and CMV-seropositive. CDR3 sequence reads: CASSYTGGDTDTQYF. DNA for the CDR3: TGTGCCAGCAGTTATACAGGGGGGGACACAGATACGCAGTATTTT.